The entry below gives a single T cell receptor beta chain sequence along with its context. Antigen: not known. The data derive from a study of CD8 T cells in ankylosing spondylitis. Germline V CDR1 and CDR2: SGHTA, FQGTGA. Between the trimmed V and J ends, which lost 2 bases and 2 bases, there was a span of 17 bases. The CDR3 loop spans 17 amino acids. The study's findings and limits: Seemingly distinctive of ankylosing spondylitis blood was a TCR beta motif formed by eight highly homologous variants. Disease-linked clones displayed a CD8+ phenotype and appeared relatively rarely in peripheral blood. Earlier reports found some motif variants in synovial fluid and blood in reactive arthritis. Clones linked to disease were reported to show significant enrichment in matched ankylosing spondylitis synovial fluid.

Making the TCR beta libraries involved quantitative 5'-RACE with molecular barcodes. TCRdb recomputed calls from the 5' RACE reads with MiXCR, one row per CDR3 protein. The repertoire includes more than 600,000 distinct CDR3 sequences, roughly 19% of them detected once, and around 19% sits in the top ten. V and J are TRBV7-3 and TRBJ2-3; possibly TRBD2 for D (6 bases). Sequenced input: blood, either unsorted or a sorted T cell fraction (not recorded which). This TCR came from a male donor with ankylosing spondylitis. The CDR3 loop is CASSLFGGGGDTDTQYF. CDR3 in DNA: TGTGCCAGCAGCTTATTTGGGGGAGGCGGGGACACAGATACGCAGTATTTT.